Shown below are 32 T cell receptor beta chains from a single sample sequenced in a study of CD8+ T cells in alopecia areata. The authors extracted RNA and reverse transcribed it into cDNA as the sequencing template. TCRdb's copy holds only in-frame clones and misses some; the assay was immunoSEQ multiplex PCR. The sample has some 170,000 clones, over 50% seen once. The material sequenced was CD4+ T cells sorted from blood, taken at week 0. These receptors originate from a human donor with alopecia areata.

The V and J genes are TRBV29-1 and TRBJ1-4; the D gene is possibly TRBD1 (6 bases). The CDR3 sequence is 13 residues long. CDR1 is SQVTM and CDR2 is ANQGSEA in the germline V gene. V was shortened by 7 bases and J by 10 bases, with 19 bases between the two germline ends. The CDR3 sequence is CSAGGRAGGKLFF. CDR3 sequence (DNA): TGCAGCGCTGGGGGCAGGGCAGGTGGAAAACTGTTTTTT.

V usage is TRBV6-5 and J usage is TRBJ2-5, with D perhaps assigned TRBD1 or TRBD2 (5 bases each). This CDR3 spans 15 amino acids. Trimming pared 2 bases from V and 2 bases from J, leaving 12 bases between. Looked up from germline, CDR1 is MNHEY and CDR2 is SVGAGI. The CDR3 region has the DNA TGTGCCAGCAGTTACCACGGGACGGCACAAGAGACCCAGTACTTC. This encodes CASSYHGTAQETQYF.

This clone was picked up a small number of times. The chain uses TRBV29-1 and TRBJ2-7, with 8 nucleotides matching TRBD1. The CDR3 is made up of 14 amino acids. From germline, CDR1 is SQVTM and CDR2 ANQGSEA. V shed 5 bases, J shed 1 base, and the junction held 7 bases outside the gene matches. This CDR3 reads CSVIHGQGSYEQYF. The CDR3 nucleotides are TGCAGCGTTATTCATGGACAGGGTTCCTACGAGCAGTACTTC.

CDR3 loop: CASSFNTEAFF. CDR3 coding DNA: TGCGCCAGCAGCTTCAACACTGAAGCTTTCTTT. The rearrangement joins TRBV5-1 to TRBJ1-1; D gene ambiguous. Trimming stripped 2 bases from V and 2 bases from J, with 1 base between. CDR1 SGHRS and CDR2 YFSETQ come from the germline V gene. This CDR3 has 11 residues.

This rearrangement joins TRBV11-2 to TRBJ2-1; TRBD2 matches at 8 bases. Germline lookup yields CDR1 SGHAT and CDR2 FQNNGV. The CDR3 sequence is 15 residues long. V gave up 5 bases and J gave up 5 bases; unmatched junction bases: 8. CDR3 amino acids: CASSLRWRGDNEQFF. The CDR3 nucleotides read TGTGCCAGCAGCCTCCGCTGGCGGGGGGACAATGAGCAGTTCTTC.

This rearrangement joins TRBV5-1 to TRBJ2-7; 7 bases are a match to TRBD1. The CDR3 covers 14 residues. J lost 4 bases, V lost 4 bases, and 8 bases had no gene match. The V gene's germline CDR1 is SGHRS and CDR2 YFSETQ. The DNA for the CDR3 is TGCGCCAGCAGCCTGACCGGGACAGAATACGAGCAGTACTTC. It is translated as CASSLTGTEYEQYF.

CDR3 coding DNA: TGTGCCAGCAGCGTTAGCGGGGGAAGTAAGGGGGAGACCCAGTACTTC. Amino acid sequence: CASSVSGGSKGETQYF. The V gene is TRBV9, the J gene TRBJ2-5, with TRBD2 matching over 9 bases. V shed 2 bases and J 5 bases; nucleotides not matched to a gene: 10. The length of the CDR3 is 16 residues. CDR1 SGDLS and CDR2 YYNGEE come from the germline V gene.

CDR3 in DNA: TGCAGCGTGCCAGGGGCTAACTATGGCTACACCTTC. Encoded protein: CSVPGANYGYTF. The chain is built from TRBV29-1 and TRBJ1-2, with a weak D call TRBD1 (6 bases). In germline, CDR1 is SQVTM, CDR2 ANQGSEA. Trimming pared 6 bases from V and 0 bases from J, leaving 8 bases between. The CDR3 runs to 12 residues.

The V and J genes are TRBV25-1 and TRBJ2-3; the D is unclear. Germline assignment: CDR1 MGHDK and CDR2 SYGVNS. CDR3 length equals 14 residues. The V end was cut by 3 bases, the J end by 0 bases, with 7 bases between. The CDR3 coding sequence is TGTGCCAGCAGTGATTCGATAAGCACAGATACGCAGTATTTT. This sequence encodes CASSDSISTDTQYF.

The rearrangement uses TRBV29-1 and TRBJ1-2; D gene unclear. The CDR3 runs 16 residues. Between the trimmed V and J ends, which lost 4 bases and 0 bases, there was a span of 18 bases. CDR1 is SQVTM, CDR2 ANQGSEA, per germline. CDR3 in DNA: TGCAGCGTTGGGTCTTATAATGTCGGAGCTAACTATGGCTACACCTTC. Its translation is CSVGSYNVGANYGYTF.

The chain employs TRBV4-1 and TRBJ1-2; no clear D. In germline, CDR1 is MGHRA, CDR2 YSYEKL. The germline V and J ends were trimmed by 3 bases and 0 bases, with 8 bases remaining between them. CDR3 length equals 14 residues. The CDR3 nucleotides are TGCGCCAGCAGCCAGGCAGGATCTAACTATGGCTACACCTTC. As protein: CASSQAGSNYGYTF.

The chain joins TRBV6-5 to TRBJ1-4; no reliable D call. Germline V CDR1 and CDR2: MNHEY, SVGAGI. The CDR3 totals 15 residues. With 6 bases removed from V and 8 bases from J, the gap between germline ends came to 19 bases. The CDR3 protein is CASRADFLGREKLFF. In DNA, the CDR3 is TGTGCCAGCAGGGCGGACTTTTTGGGTCGCGAAAAACTGTTTTTT.

J is TRBJ2-5 and V is TRBV5-1; 10 bases line up with TRBD2. The CDR3 consists of 14 residues. V lost 4 bases, J lost 3 bases, and 3 bases stayed unmatched. Germline V lookup: CDR1 SGHRS, CDR2 YFSETQ. CDR3: CASSPGTSEETQYF. CDR3 bases: TGCGCCAGCAGCCCCGGGACTAGCGAAGAGACCCAGTACTTC.

This clone was counted between two and nine times. V usage is TRBV28 and J usage is TRBJ1-6; D gene ambiguous. CDR3 length equals 13 residues. V was pared by 5 bases and J by 14 bases, with 16 bases between. From germline, CDR1 is MDHEN and CDR2 SYDVKM. CDR3 amino acids: CASSDLVIRTLHF. The CDR3 DNA sequence: TGTGCCAGCAGTGATCTGGTTATTCGAACCCTCCACTTT.

The genes are TRBV29-1 and TRBJ2-7; D is possibly TRBD1 (5 bases). Germline V lookup: CDR1 SQVTM, CDR2 ANQGSEA. This CDR3 region has 12 residues. Between the trimmed V and J ends, which lost 7 bases and 3 bases, there was a span of 13 bases. CDR3 sequence (DNA): TGCAGCGCTTTTGGGGCTAACTACGAGCAGTACTTC. This codes for CSAFGANYEQYF.

This chain joins TRBV11-2 and TRBJ2-2; no clear D. The CDR3 length is 11 residues. Germline V lookup: CDR1 SGHAT, CDR2 FQNNGV. V shed 9 bases and J shed 6 bases, with 8 bases lying between them. This CDR3 reads CARGSPGELFF. The CDR3 DNA reads as TGTGCCAGGGGCAGCCCCGGGGAGCTGTTTTTT.

The chain's CDR3 is CASRVTGRTYNSPLHF. The CDR3 DNA sequence: TGTGCCAGCAGGGTTACAGGGAGGACCTATAATTCACCCCTCCACTTT. This chain uses TRBV27 with TRBJ1-6, with a weak D call TRBD1 (6 bases). Trimming removed 6 bases from V and 2 bases from J, with 14 bases in between. CDR3 length: 16 residues. Germline-derived CDR1 and CDR2 are MNHEY and SMNVEV (reference sequence).

This clone was counted a single time. This sequence joins TRBV29-1 and TRBJ2-5; D not resolved. Germline values: CDR1 SQVTM, CDR2 ANQGSEA. There are 13 residues in the CDR3. Trimming removed 8 bases from V and 3 bases from J, with 16 bases in between. The DNA of the CDR3 is TGCAGCTCCGCTCCCGGATTAAAAGAGACCCAGTACTTC. The encoded protein is CSSAPGLKETQYF.

With respect to this clone: Germline is not matched at one junction end, which may reflect a read error. Other DNA sequences in the same sample also yield this CDR3. The J gene is TRBJ2-3, the V gene TRBV29-1, with 13 bases fitting TRBD2. This CDR3 is 15 amino acids long. CDR1 is SQVTM, CDR2 ANQGSEA, per germline. DNA for the CDR3: TGCAGCGTCGAAGGGACTAGCGGGGGCACAGATACGCAGTATTTT. This codes for CSVEGTSGGTDTQYF.

The chain uses TRBV25-1 and TRBJ1-6; 9 positions match TRBD1. This CDR3 is built from 16 residues. The germline V gene encodes CDR1 MGHDK and CDR2 SYGVNS. V shed 5 bases and J 5 bases; nucleotides not matched to a gene: 7. The CDR3 loop reads CASSQRTGAHNSPLHF. CDR3 bases: TGTGCCAGCAGTCAGCGGACAGGGGCCCATAATTCACCCCTCCACTTT.

In DNA form, the CDR3 reads TGCAGCGTTGAACAGACAGTCGGGGAGCTGTTTTTT. Its protein product is CSVEQTVGELFF. This sequence joins TRBV29-1 and TRBJ2-2; D is possibly TRBD1 (5 bases). V lost 2 bases, J lost 7 bases, and 8 bases lay in between. The CDR3 consists of 12 residues. CDR1 is SQVTM, CDR2 ANQGSEA, per germline.

Only a few counts were recorded for this clone. The chain recombines TRBV29-1 with TRBJ2-7, with D perhaps matching TRBD1 (5 bases). Trimming cost V 3 bases and J 3 bases, with 12 bases left between them. The V gene's germline CDR1 is SQVTM and CDR2 ANQGSEA. The CDR3 is made up of 13 amino acids. The CDR3 bases are TGCAGCGTTGAGTCGCAGGGATTCTACGAGCAGTACTTC. Translation gives CSVESQGFYEQYF.

This chain connects TRBV29-1 to TRBJ1-1, with TRBD1 matching over 10 bases. Germline CDR1 and CDR2: SQVTM and ANQGSEA. Trimming at V came to 7 bases and at J to 5 bases, leaving 10 bases not matched to a gene. The CDR3 consists of 14 residues. The CDR3 DNA sequence: TGCAGCGCGACTGGGAGGGACAGGGGAACTGAAGCTTTCTTT. This codes for CSATGRDRGTEAFF.

The rearrangement links TRBV5-1 to TRBJ2-6; D not resolved. In germline, CDR1 is SGHRS, CDR2 YFSETQ. The CDR3 has 15 amino acids. Trimming pared 2 bases from V and 3 bases from J, leaving 9 bases between. The CDR3 nucleotides are TGCGCCAGCAGCTTAGCCGGTTTTGGGGCCAACGTCCTGACTTTC. Translated, it gives CASSLAGFGANVLTF.

J is TRBJ1-1 and V is TRBV30; unclear D gene. Germline CDR1 is GTSNPN and CDR2 is SVGIG (reference sequence). There are 11 residues in the CDR3. V was pared by 2 bases and J by 10 bases, with 11 bases between. The CDR3 DNA reads TGTGCCTGGAGTCTAGGCCCTGGAGCTTTCTTT. Its translation is CAWSLGPGAFF.

The J gene is TRBJ1-1, the V gene TRBV10-3; D unclear. Trimming left V 7 bases short and J 1 base short, with 10 bases between. In germline, CDR1 is ENHRY, CDR2 SYGVKD. The CDR3 is 13 residues long. The CDR3 reads CAIKPYSNTEAFF. The DNA of the CDR3 is TGTGCCATCAAACCCTATTCGAACACTGAAGCTTTCTTT.

The chain uses TRBV7-9 and TRBJ2-2, with D perhaps TRBD1 (7 bases). The V gene's germline CDR1 is SEHNR and CDR2 FQNEAQ (reference sequence). There are 14 residues in the CDR3. V was pared by 10 bases and J by 1 base, with 13 bases between. The CDR3 loop reads CATGGTENTGELFF. DNA for the CDR3: TGTGCCACCGGCGGGACAGAGAACACCGGGGAGCTGTTTTTT.

This clone was observed a few times. The genes are TRBV25-1 and TRBJ2-5, with TRBD1 matching 9 bases. Germline V gene sequence: CDR1 MGHDK, CDR2 SYGVNS. Trimming took 9 bases from V and 1 from J; bases not matched to a gene: 15. This CDR3 has 17 amino acids. CDR3 amino acids: CASAKRTGELSQETQYF. The CDR3 DNA is TGTGCCAGTGCAAAGCGGACAGGGGAGCTGTCCCAAGAGACCCAGTACTTC.

In the case of this clone: Different DNA sequences within this sample yield the same CDR3. The chain uses TRBV9 and TRBJ2-1; D is unresolved. The CDR3 sequence is 15 residues long. Germline CDR1 and CDR2: SGDLS and YYNGEE. V lost 0 bases and J 2 bases, leaving 9 bases between the germline ends. The CDR3 region has the DNA TGTGCCAGCAGCGTAGTTCAAGGTACCTACAATGAGCAGTTCTTC. Its translation: CASSVVQGTYNEQFF.

The chain carries TRBV14 and TRBJ2-1; D may be TRBD2 (6 bases). CDR1 and CDR2 from the germline V gene are SGHDN and FVKESK. The CDR3 consists of 17 residues. Trimming took 0 bases from V and 0 from J, leaving 12 bases between them. CDR3 bases: TGTGCCAGCAGCCAAGAAATGGGCGGGGTCTCCTACAATGAGCAGTTCTTC. Its translation is CASSQEMGGVSYNEQFF. Combining the CDR3 with reference TRBV14 and TRBJ2-1 gives the whole variable domain EAGVTQFPSHSVIEKGQTVTLRCDPISGHDNLYWYRRVMGKEIKFLLHFVKESKQDESGMPNNRFLAERTGGTYSTLKVQPAELEDSGVYFCASSQEMGGVSYNEQFFGPGTRLTVL.

CDR3 nucleotides: TGCGCCAGCAGCGAGCGGGGGCCGGGGGAGACCCAGTACTTC. This gives the protein CASSERGPGETQYF. The chain carries TRBV5-1 and TRBJ2-5; the match to TRBD2 covers 8 bases. Germline lookup yields CDR1 SGHRS and CDR2 YFSETQ. The CDR3 spans 14 residues. With V trimmed by 4 bases and J by 5 bases, 7 bases remained unmatched. Looking up the rest from reference TRBV5-1 and TRBJ2-5 gives the full variable domain: KAGVTQTPRYLIKTRGQQVTLSCSPISGHRSVSWYQQTPGQGLQFLFEYFSETQRNKGNFPGRFSGRQFSNSRSEMNVSTLELGDSALYLCASSERGPGETQYFGPGTRLLVL.

V is TRBV2 and J is TRBJ2-1; D is perhaps TRBD1 (5 bases). Germline lookup yields CDR1 SNHLY and CDR2 FYNNEI. Trimming took 7 bases from V and 5 from J, leaving 9 bases between them. The CDR3 sequence is 12 residues long. For the CDR3, the DNA is TGTGCCAGCAAGGACAACAACAATGAGCAGTTCTTC. This codes for CASKDNNNEQFF.